Listed below are T cell receptor beta chains from one sample, sequenced in a study of shared clonotypes between healthy human individuals. The data were produced by immunoSEQ multiplex PCR, yet TCRdb's version contains in-frame clones alone and is incomplete. The table has about 2 million clones, 95% seen once; the top ten hold 0.13%. The sequencing input was naive CD4+ T cells sorted from blood. The receptors derive from a young man in good health. Both conserved end residues are part of each CDR3. The D gene is left open where the match is weak. Size values are once, few and many counts, or a class for expanded clones, and some rows have none.

v_call	d_call	j_call	clone_size	cdr3_aa	cdr3_nt
TRBV5-1	NA	TRBJ1-5	once	CASSLDSAGNQPQHF	TGCGCCAGCAGCTTGGACAGCGCCGGCAATCAGCCCCAGCATTTT
TRBV10-3	NA	TRBJ2-7	NA	CASVMDGDYEQYF	TGTGCCAGTGTTATGGACGGCGACTACGAGCAGTACTTC
TRBV4-3	NA	TRBJ1-1	NA	CASSHATDRDTEAFF	TGCGCCAGCAGCCATGCTACGGACAGAGACACTGAAGCTTTCTTT
TRBV10-3	NA	TRBJ2-3	NA	CAITRNVAGAASSTDTQYF	TGTGCCATCACCCGAAACGTGGCAGGAGCCGCTTCTAGCACAGATACGCAGTATTTT
TRBV27	NA	TRBJ1-6	NA	CASRKGGLGNSPLHF	TGTGCCAGCAGAAAAGGGGGGCTAGGGAATTCACCCCTCCACTTT
TRBV18	NA	TRBJ1-3	NA	CASSPQDSGNTIYF	TGTGCCAGCTCACCACAGGATTCTGGAAACACCATATATTTT
TRBV5-1	NA	TRBJ1-5	few	CASRGADNQPQHF	TGCGCCAGCCGCGGGGCAGATAATCAGCCCCAGCATTTT
TRBV7-2	NA	TRBJ1-5	NA	CASSLEGPQHF	TGTGCCAGCAGCTTGGAGGGGCCCCAGCATTTT
TRBV7-2	NA	TRBJ1-2	once	CASSLVHPGGYGYTF	TGTGCCAGCAGCTTAGTCCACCCGGGGGGCTATGGCTACACCTTC
TRBV9	NA	TRBJ1-6	NA	CASSPKGVDNSPLHF	TGTGCCAGCAGCCCAAAGGGGGTCGATAATTCACCCCTCCACTTT
TRBV27	TRBD1	TRBJ1-4	NA	CASRTQGANEKLFF	TGTGCCAGCAGAACACAGGGGGCTAATGAAAAACTGTTTTTT
TRBV28	NA	TRBJ2-3	NA	CASSLSGVNTDTQYF	TGTGCCAGCAGTTTATCAGGGGTTAACACAGATACGCAGTATTTT
TRBV30	TRBD1	TRBJ2-5	NA	CAWSVQGVQETQYF	TGTGCCTGGAGTGTACAGGGGGTACAAGAGACCCAGTACTTC
TRBV25-1	NA	TRBJ1-6	once	CASSKTSIISPLHF	TGTGCCAGCAGTAAGACGTCAATCATTTCACCCCTCCACTTT
TRBV5-1	NA	TRBJ2-2	NA	CASSFSGGTGELFF	TGCGCCAGCAGCTTCTCCGGGGGAACCGGGGAGCTGTTTTTT
TRBV28	TRBD1	TRBJ1-4	NA	CASSPPGQGAATNEKLFF	TGTGCCAGCAGTCCCCCGGGACAGGGCGCGGCAACTAATGAAAAACTGTTTTTT
TRBV7-2	TRBD1	TRBJ2-7	NA	CASSFNTGVGEQYF	TGTGCCAGCAGCTTCAATACAGGGGTCGGCGAGCAGTACTTC
TRBV20-1	NA	TRBJ2-1	NA	CSAGTVNEQFF	TGCAGCGCCGGGACTGTGAATGAGCAGTTCTTC
TRBV28	NA	TRBJ2-2	NA	CASSPPGSGELFF	TGTGCCAGCAGTCCCCCGGGGTCCGGGGAGCTGTTTTTT
TRBV6-5	TRBD1	TRBJ1-4	NA	CASSYSGTGFEKLFF	TGTGCCAGCAGTTACTCGGGGACAGGGTTTGAAAAACTGTTTTTT
TRBV6-1	TRBD1	TRBJ2-7	NA	CASRDRFSYEQYF	TGTGCCAGCCGGGACAGGTTCTCCTACGAGCAGTACTTC
TRBV5-1	NA	TRBJ2-7	NA	CGRWWGEQYF	TGCGGGCGGTGGTGGGGCGAGCAGTACTTC
TRBV11-2	TRBD2	TRBJ2-3	NA	CASSSTSGVADTQYF	TGTGCCAGCAGCTCGACTAGCGGAGTCGCAGATACGCAGTATTTT
TRBV18	NA	TRBJ1-6	NA	CASSPDQRSPLHF	TGTGCCAGCTCACCAGACCAGCGCTCACCCCTCCACTTT
TRBV2	NA	TRBJ1-5	NA	CASNSGGAVQPQHF	TGTGCCAGCAATTCCGGAGGGGCGGTTCAGCCCCAGCATTTT
TRBV4-1	TRBD2	TRBJ2-1	NA	CASSQVSGGSGEQFF	TGCGCCAGCAGCCAAGTTAGCGGGGGGTCAGGTGAGCAGTTCTTC
TRBV6-5	TRBD2	TRBJ2-7	NA	CASSYRLAGTYEQYF	TGTGCCAGCAGTTATAGGCTAGCGGGGACCTACGAGCAGTACTTC
TRBV27	TRBD2	TRBJ2-3	NA	CASSLGLAGGSDTQYF	TGTGCCAGCAGTTTAGGTCTAGCGGGGGGATCAGATACGCAGTATTTT
TRBV7-2	NA	TRBJ2-7	NA	CASSFGRAAYEQYF	TGTGCCAGCAGCTTCGGACGAGCAGCCTACGAGCAGTACTTC
TRBV6-5	TRBD1	TRBJ2-5	NA	CASRPGQGKETQYF	TGTGCCAGCAGACCCGGACAGGGGAAAGAGACCCAGTACTTC
TRBV19	NA	TRBJ2-3	once	CASSIPGGQGDTQYF	TGTGCCAGTAGTATACCGGGGGGCCAAGGGGATACGCAGTATTTT
TRBV6-1	TRBD1	TRBJ2-7	NA	CASSEAGTGTYEQYF	TGTGCCAGCAGTGAAGCTGGGACAGGGACCTACGAGCAGTACTTC
TRBV9	NA	TRBJ2-2	NA	CASSVTGATGELFF	TGTGCCAGCAGCGTGACAGGAGCTACCGGGGAGCTGTTTTTT
TRBV5-4	TRBD1	TRBJ1-1	NA	CASSLDRASTEAFF	TGTGCCAGCAGCCTGGACAGGGCCAGCACTGAAGCTTTCTTT
TRBV14	NA	TRBJ1-2	once	CASSQEDGRNYGYTF	TGTGCCAGCAGCCAAGAGGACGGCCGAAACTATGGCTACACCTTC
TRBV28	TRBD1	TRBJ2-7	NA	CASSLPGGSYEQYF	TGTGCCAGCAGTTTGCCAGGGGGCTCTTACGAGCAGTACTTC
TRBV7-2	TRBD2	TRBJ2-3	NA	CASSLGTSVKVADTQYF	TGTGCCAGCAGCTTAGGGACTAGCGTTAAAGTTGCAGATACGCAGTATTTT
TRBV5-5	NA	TRBJ2-5	NA	CASSLSPGETQYF	TGTGCCAGCAGCTTGAGCCCAGGCGAGACCCAGTACTTC
TRBV7-6	TRBD2	TRBJ2-3	few	CASSFDGRGVTDTQYF	TGTGCCAGCAGCTTCGATGGGAGGGGTGTCACAGATACGCAGTATTTT
TRBV6-1	TRBD2	TRBJ2-1	NA	CASSEQTSAYNEQFF	TGTGCCAGCAGTGAACAAACTAGCGCCTACAATGAGCAGTTCTTC
TRBV6-5	NA	TRBJ1-3	NA	CASSYRFGSGNTIYF	TGTGCCAGCAGTTACCGTTTTGGATCTGGAAACACCATATATTTT
TRBV2	NA	TRBJ2-7	NA	CAISGGGGGSYEQYF	TGTGCCATCTCTGGCGGGGGAGGGGGCTCCTACGAGCAGTACTTC
TRBV28	NA	TRBJ1-4	NA	CASSYQGSANEKLFF	TGTGCCAGCAGTTATCAGGGGTCTGCTAATGAAAAACTGTTTTTT
TRBV2	NA	TRBJ2-2	NA	CASSAQGKNTGELFF	TGTGCCAGCAGTGCTCAGGGGAAGAACACCGGGGAGCTGTTTTTT
TRBV5-3	TRBD1	TRBJ1-4	NA	CARSWTGRTRKLFF	TGTGCCAGAAGCTGGACAGGCCGCACGAGAAAACTGTTTTTT
TRBV28	NA	TRBJ2-5	once	CASVGAGETQYF	TGTGCCAGCGTGGGGGCGGGGGAGACCCAGTACTTC
TRBV30	NA	TRBJ2-1	NA	CAWSDGQFYNEQFF	TGTGCCTGGAGTGACGGACAATTCTACAATGAGCAGTTCTTC
TRBV10-3	NA	TRBJ1-2	NA	CAISDGGFGYTF	TGTGCCATCAGTGATGGAGGGTTTGGCTACACCTTC
TRBV21-1	NA	TRBJ1-2	NA	CASSNDLGGYTF	TGTGCCAGCAGCAATGACTTAGGAGGCTACACCTTC
TRBV19	TRBD1	TRBJ2-7	NA	CASSPRTGYEQYF	TGTGCCAGTAGTCCCCGGACAGGGTACGAGCAGTACTTC
TRBV7-2	TRBD1	TRBJ1-1	NA	CASSLVRGRSGTEAFF	TGTGCCAGCAGCTTAGTCAGGGGGCGTAGTGGCACTGAAGCTTTCTTT
TRBV9	TRBD1	TRBJ2-7	NA	CASSAGQGIVYEQYF	TGTGCCAGCAGCGCCGGACAGGGCATTGTTTACGAGCAGTACTTC
TRBV18	NA	TRBJ1-6	NA	CASSLIAGSDSPLHF	TGTGCCAGCTCACTTATCGCAGGGTCGGATTCACCCCTCCACTTT